This TCR beta chain was documented in a study of blood T cell repertoires in COVID-19. The V and J ends lost 1 base and 5 bases, in that order; junction bases with no gene match: 7. This CDR3 region has 14 residues. Germline V CDR1 and CDR2: GTSNPN, SVGIG (reference sequence). In the original workflow: Reference gene primer amplification yielded estimated nucleated cell counts. Clones were read by immunoSEQ multiplex PCR, and TCRdb kept only the in-frame ones, dropping some. V, J and clone size derive from that table, while D and trimming were established from the DNA sequence. This table holds just under 350,000 clones, around 83% found once.

This chain links TRBV30 with TRBJ2-7, with 8 nucleotides matching TRBD1. Input material: peripheral blood. This clonotype was sampled from a man aged 25 to 40 with active or convalescent COVID-19. This chain's CDR3 is CAWSDYRGYDEQYF. The CDR3 bases are TGTGCCTGGAGTGATTACAGGGGGTATGACGAGCAGTACTTC.